This T cell receptor beta chain appears in the sequencing data of a study of Ad26.COV2.S vaccination and SARS-CoV-2 variants. The treatment was: about 20 received Ad26.COV2.S at low or high dose, single or two shots; about 5 received placebo; per-sample allocation not given. Specimens were obtained on day 63 following the first vaccine or placebo injection. Wuhan-strain spike was delivered by a replication-incompetent Ad26 vector. As to this clone: Antigen unknown.

Only in-frame clones appear in the TCRdb table, and some are missing; sequencing was by immunoSEQ multiplex PCR. Of about 320,000 clones listed, roughly 90% are singletons. V lost 5 bases, J lost 0 bases, and 7 bases lay in between. The CDR3 is made up of 13 amino acids. Study-level points and caveats: Ad26.COV2.S recipients had broader spike-specific TCRs (P = 0.0014).

This clonotype was obtained from a person aged 18-65 years who received the Ad26.COV2.S COVID-19 vaccine or a placebo. This sample comprised peripheral blood, obtained in a trial of Ad26.COV2.S vaccine versus placebo. The V gene is TRBV12-3 or TRBV12-4, the J gene TRBJ1-1; D remains ambiguous. CDR3 amino acids: CASSQTLNTEAFF. As DNA, the CDR3 is TGTGCCAGCAGTCAGACATTGAACACTGAAGCTTTCTTT.